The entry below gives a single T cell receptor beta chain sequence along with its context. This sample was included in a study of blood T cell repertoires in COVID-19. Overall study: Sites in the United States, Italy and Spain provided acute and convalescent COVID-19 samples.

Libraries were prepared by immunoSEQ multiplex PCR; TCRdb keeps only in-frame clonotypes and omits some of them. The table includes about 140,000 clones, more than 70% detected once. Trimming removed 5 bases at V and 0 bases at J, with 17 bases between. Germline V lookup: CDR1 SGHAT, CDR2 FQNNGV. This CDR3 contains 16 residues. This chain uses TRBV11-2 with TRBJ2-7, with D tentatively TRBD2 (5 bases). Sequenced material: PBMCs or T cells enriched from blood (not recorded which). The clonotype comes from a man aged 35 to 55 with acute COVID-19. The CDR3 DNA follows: TGTGCCAGCAGCCCTTGGCGGGTTACAAGCTCCTACGAGCAGTACTTC. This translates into CASSPWRVTSSYEQYF.